This record looks at one T cell receptor beta chain sequence and its context. Some clones are missing from TCRdb's copy, which holds only in-frame ones; the method was immunoSEQ multiplex PCR. The sample shows around 35,000 clones, around 94% of them seen only once. The data were taken from a study of T cell clones after liver transplantation. V dropped 0 bases and J dropped 4 bases, with 6 bases sitting between them. Germline-derived CDR1 and CDR2 are SEHNR and FQNEAQ (reference sequence). The CDR3 contains 13 residues. This chain links TRBV7-9 with TRBJ2-5, with a weak D call TRBD1 (5 bases). This TCR was recovered from a human patient who received a liver transplant. Part of the T cell pool may stem from the graft donor. This sample comprised CD8+ T cells from blood, obtained 12 months after liver transplant. This CDR3 reads CASSLAGAETQYF. In nucleotides, the CDR3 is TGTGCCAGCAGCTTAGCAGGGGCAGAGACCCAGTACTTC.